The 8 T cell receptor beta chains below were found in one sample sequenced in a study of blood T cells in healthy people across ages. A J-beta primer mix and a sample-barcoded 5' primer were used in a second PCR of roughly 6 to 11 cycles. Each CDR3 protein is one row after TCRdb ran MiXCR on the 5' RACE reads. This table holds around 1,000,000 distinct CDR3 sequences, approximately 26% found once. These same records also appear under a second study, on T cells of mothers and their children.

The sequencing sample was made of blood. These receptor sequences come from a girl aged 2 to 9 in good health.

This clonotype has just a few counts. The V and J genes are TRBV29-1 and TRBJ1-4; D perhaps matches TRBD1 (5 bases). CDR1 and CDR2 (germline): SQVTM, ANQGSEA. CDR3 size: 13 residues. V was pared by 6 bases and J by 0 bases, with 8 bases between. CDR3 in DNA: TGCAGCGTCCAACAGGCAACTAATGAAAAACTGTTTTTT. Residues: CSVQQATNEKLFF.

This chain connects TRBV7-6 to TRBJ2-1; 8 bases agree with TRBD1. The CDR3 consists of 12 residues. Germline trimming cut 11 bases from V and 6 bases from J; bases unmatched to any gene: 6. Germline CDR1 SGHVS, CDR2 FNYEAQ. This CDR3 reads CACGQGLNEQFF. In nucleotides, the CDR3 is TGTGCCTGCGGACAGGGTCTCAATGAGCAGTTCTTC.

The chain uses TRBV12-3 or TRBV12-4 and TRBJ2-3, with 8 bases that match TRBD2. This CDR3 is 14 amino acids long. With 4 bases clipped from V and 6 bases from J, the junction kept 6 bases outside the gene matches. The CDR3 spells CASSYSGAADTQYF. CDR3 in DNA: TGTGCCAGCAGTTATAGCGGGGCTGCGGATACGCAGTATTTT.

The CDR3 sequence: CATSRGDRGIPYEQYF. The CDR3 nucleotides are TGTGCCACCAGCAGAGGTGACAGGGGTATCCCATACGAGCAGTACTTC. The chain links TRBV15 to TRBJ2-7; 8 bases match TRBD1. Germline V gene data show CDR1 as LNHNV and CDR2 as YYDKDF (reference sequence). The CDR3 extends over 16 amino acids. With V trimmed by 1 base and J by 4 bases, 9 bases remained unmatched. Drawing the rest from reference TRBV15 and TRBJ2-7, the complete variable domain is DAMVIQNPRYQVTQFGKPVTLSCSQTLNHNVMYWYQQKSSQAPKLLFHYYDKDFNNEADTPDNFQSRRPNTSFCFLDIRSPGLGDTAMYLCATSRGDRGIPYEQYFGPGTRLTVT.

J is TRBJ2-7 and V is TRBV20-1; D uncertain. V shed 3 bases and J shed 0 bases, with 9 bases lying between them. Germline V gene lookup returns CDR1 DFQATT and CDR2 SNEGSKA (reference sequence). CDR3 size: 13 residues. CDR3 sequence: CSASSPVSYEQYF. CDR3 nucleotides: TGCAGTGCTAGTTCTCCTGTCTCCTACGAGCAGTACTTC.

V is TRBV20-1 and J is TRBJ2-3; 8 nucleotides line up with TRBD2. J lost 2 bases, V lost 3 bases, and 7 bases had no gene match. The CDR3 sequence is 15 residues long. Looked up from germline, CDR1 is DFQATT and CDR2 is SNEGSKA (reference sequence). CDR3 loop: CSASQLAEYTDTQYF. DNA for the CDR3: TGCAGTGCTAGTCAACTAGCGGAGTACACAGATACGCAGTATTTT.

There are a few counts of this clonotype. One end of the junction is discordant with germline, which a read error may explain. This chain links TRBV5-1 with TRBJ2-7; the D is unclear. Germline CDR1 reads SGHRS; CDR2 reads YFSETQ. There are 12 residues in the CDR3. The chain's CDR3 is CASSLDSYKQYF. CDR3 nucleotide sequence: TGCGCCAGCAGCTTGGACAGCTACAAGCAGTACTTC.

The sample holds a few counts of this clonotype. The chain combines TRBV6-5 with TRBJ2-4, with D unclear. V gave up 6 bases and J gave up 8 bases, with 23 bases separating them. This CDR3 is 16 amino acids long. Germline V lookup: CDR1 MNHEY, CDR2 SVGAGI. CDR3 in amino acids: CASSPTSIGGVDIQYF. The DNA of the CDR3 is TGTGCCAGCAGCCCCACTTCGATCGGTGGTGTAGACATTCAGTACTTC.